This TCR beta chain was retrieved from a study of T cell responses to AZD1222 COVID-19 vaccine (dated by TCRdb to about 2021). For the study in its entirety: Because spike-specific TCR depth and breadth did not differ between the two schedules, AZD1222 recipients who got a second dose at roughly 4 weeks were pooled with those who got a second dose at roughly 12 weeks. A total of over 230 trial participants underwent TCR sequencing, of whom 200 to 220 received two doses of AZD1222 and some 26 received two doses of the MenACWY control vaccine. Trial participants were enrolled by age into 18-55, 56-69 and 70-plus year subgroups, with roughly 160, 29 and 62 TCR-sequenced participants respectively.

This specimen's time point label, interpreted: baseline before first vaccination. Vaccinee samples were obtained from the UK trials COV001 and COV002, which included a single-blind randomized controlled phase 2/3 trial of AZD1222 (ChAdOx1 nCoV-19) in healthy adults. For TCRbeta chain sequencing, PBMC samples from trial participants were taken at day 0 and at day 28 after the second dose. The CDR3 sequence holds 15 residues, the cysteine and phenylalanine included. The DNA shown is the 45-base CDR3, in frame from base 1. Taken from the germline V gene, the CDR1 and CDR2 loops are MNHNS and SASEGT. Relative to germline, V is 2 bases shorter and J is 4 bases shorter, with 14 bases between their ends. Regarding this clone: Its antigen is not yet known. Nothing much larger sits one base from this clone, and base qualities are not available.

Broader findings and caveats from the paper: Epitopes outside the regions mutated in the B.1.351 and B.1.1.7 variants were reportedly recognized by nearly half of the unique spike-specific TCRs. After two AZD1222 doses, spike-specific TCR breadth and depth were significantly higher than at day 0 and than in MenACWY recipients. The 56-69-year group was small, and its depth increase did not reach significance, likely because of low power. Conclusions about previously exposed vaccinees are limited because only a handful of AZD1222 recipients were SARS-CoV-2 seropositive at baseline. Participants were mostly white British and included more females than males, and it was suggested by the authors that clonal diversity may have been underestimated. Because no day 14 peak-response samples were available, the repertoires could be characterized only after the peak T cell response. The vaccine-associated CD4 TCRs covered the entire spike protein, and the dominant responses fell in regions 160-218 and 743-854.

The CDR3 regions of human TCRbeta chains were analyzed by immunosequencing. Turning to the authors' computational methods: Repertoire TCRs were matched against a reference library of SARS-CoV-2-specific TCRs generated with the MIRA antigen-specificity platform. Breadth meant the fraction of unique TCRs that were SARS-CoV-2-associated, whereas depth meant the fraction of total T cells that were SARS-CoV-2-associated. Each spike-specific TCR was assigned to its reactive spike region and to a CD4 or CD8 class using the MIRA data. Log10-transformed breadth and depth values were compared by one-way ANOVA with Sidak's multiple comparisons tests. This is the immuneACCESS table as TCRdb keeps it, with only in-frame sequences that have V and J called. A part of the clones is gone; compared with another copy, unresolved V genes explain less than half, and the rest is unexplained. The V and J calls and clone size are taken from that table; D and trimming were inferred from the DNA. The sample profile shows 150,000 to 200,000 clones; 80% to 90% of them were found once. The ten top clones hold 6.9% of the sample.

The TCR originated in an adult in good health. Specimen: peripheral blood, collected on day 0 of AZD1222 vaccination. The rearrangement joined TRBV6-1 to TRBJ1-2; perhaps TRBD1 is the D gene, with 5 bases matching. CDR3 protein: CASSELEGRSYGYTF. The nucleotide sequence reads TGTGCCAGCAGTGAACTGGAGGGGCGCAGCTATGGCTACACCTTC.